This TCR beta chain derives from a study of neurological immune-mediated disorders. Time point reported: longitudinal time-point 3. Over 190 million TCR-beta sequences from 15-18 subjects came from every sequencing run. TCRdb processed the 5' RACE reads anew with MiXCR; each CDR3 protein has one entry. The data show roughly 53,000 distinct CDR3 sequences, roughly 8.3% seen once. Source material: PBMCs. The source of this sequence is a woman aged 40 to 49 in good health.

Here the CDR3 reads CASSLGGPCPAEAFF. For the CDR3, the DNA is TGTGCCAGCAGCCTGGGGGGACCTTGCCCTGCTGAAGCTTTCTTT. J is TRBJ1-1 and V is TRBV7-3, with a weak D call TRBD1 (5 bases). Germline V gene lookup returns CDR1 SGHTA and CDR2 FQGTGA. V shed 5 bases and J shed 6 bases, with 19 bases lying between them. The CDR3 is 15 amino acids.